A selection of T cell receptor beta chains follows, all from one sample in a study of blood T cell repertoires in COVID-19. Sequenced by immunoSEQ multiplex PCR; TCRdb stores in-frame clones only, minus some. The sample includes about 330,000 clones, about nine tenths of them seen just once. Input material: PBMCs or T cells enriched from blood (not recorded which). The receptors originated from a woman aged 18-35 years who had recovered from COVID-19. Each CDR3 is given with its conserved first and last residue. The order of the fields is D gene, V gene, clone size, J gene, CDR3 DNA, CDR3 protein. The D gene is left open where the match is weak. Expanded clones get a size class; other rows say once, few or many, or leave the size out.

d_gene: NA; v_gene: TRBV6-5; abundance: NA; j_gene: TRBJ2-1; CDR3nt: TGTGCCAGCAGTTACTCAGGCAGGGTGGGCAATGAGCAGTTCTTC; CDR3aa: CASSYSGRVGNEQFF
d_gene: TRBD1; v_gene: TRBV5-4; abundance: NA; j_gene: TRBJ2-3; CDR3nt: TGTGCCAGCAGCTCGAGGACAGGGGAGTATACGCAGTATTTT; CDR3aa: CASSSRTGEYTQYF
d_gene: TRBD1; v_gene: TRBV14; abundance: NA; j_gene: TRBJ2-1; CDR3nt: TGTGCCAGCAGCCCTTCCAGGGGGAATGAGCAGTTCTTC; CDR3aa: CASSPSRGNEQFF
d_gene: TRBD1; v_gene: TRBV6-5; abundance: NA; j_gene: TRBJ1-3; CDR3nt: TGTGCCAGCAGTTACGACAGGGGATCTGGAAACACCATATATTTT; CDR3aa: CASSYDRGSGNTIYF
d_gene: NA; v_gene: TRBV5-1; abundance: NA; j_gene: TRBJ2-7; CDR3nt: TGCGCCAGCAGCTTGGGGAGGTATCGAGGGAGACCCTACGAGCAGTACTTC; CDR3aa: CASSLGRYRGRPYEQYF
d_gene: TRBD1; v_gene: TRBV5-1; abundance: NA; j_gene: TRBJ1-2; CDR3nt: TGCGCCAGCAGCTCCTTACGGGACAGGACTAACTATGGCTACACCTTC; CDR3aa: CASSSLRDRTNYGYTF
d_gene: TRBD1; v_gene: TRBV11-2; abundance: NA; j_gene: TRBJ2-6; CDR3nt: TGTGCCAGCAGCCTTCGTCCCGGGACAGGGAGGTCTGGGGCCAACGTCCTGACTTTC; CDR3aa: CASSLRPGTGRSGANVLTF
d_gene: TRBD1; v_gene: TRBV28; abundance: NA; j_gene: TRBJ1-1; CDR3nt: TGTGCCAGCAGTTTATACAACCGGGGACAGGAAAACACTGAAGCTTTCTTT; CDR3aa: CASSLYNRGQENTEAFF
d_gene: TRBD1; v_gene: TRBV10-3; abundance: NA; j_gene: TRBJ1-1; CDR3nt: TGTGCCATCAGAGAACAAGGGGGCGCCCCTTTCTTT; CDR3aa: CAIREQGGAPFF
d_gene: NA; v_gene: TRBV20-1; abundance: NA; j_gene: TRBJ1-1; CDR3nt: TGCAGTGCTAGTTACTGGAACAGCATAAAAATGAACACTGAAGCTTTCTTT; CDR3aa: CSASYWNSIKMNTEAFF
d_gene: TRBD2; v_gene: TRBV28; abundance: NA; j_gene: TRBJ2-1; CDR3nt: TGTGCCAGCGGACTAGCGGCCTCCTACAATGAGCAGTTCTTC; CDR3aa: CASGLAASYNEQFF
d_gene: TRBD1; v_gene: TRBV30; abundance: NA; j_gene: TRBJ1-2; CDR3nt: TGTGCCTGGACGGCAGGGGGAAATGGCTACACCTTC; CDR3aa: CAWTAGGNGYTF
d_gene: TRBD2; v_gene: TRBV24-1; abundance: NA; j_gene: TRBJ2-5; CDR3nt: TGTGCCACCAGTGACCTAGCGGGGGGGCAAGAGACCCAGTACTTC; CDR3aa: CATSDLAGGQETQYF
d_gene: NA; v_gene: TRBV15; abundance: NA; j_gene: TRBJ2-5; CDR3nt: TGTGCCACCAGCAGAGTGGCTGGAAAAGAGGGCGAGACCCAGTACTTC; CDR3aa: CATSRVAGKEGETQYF
d_gene: NA; v_gene: TRBV7-2; abundance: few; j_gene: TRBJ1-6; CDR3nt: TGTGCCAGCAGCCCCGTAAATTCCAGGGAGGGTTCACCCCTCCACTTT; CDR3aa: CASSPVNSREGSPLHF
d_gene: TRBD1; v_gene: TRBV25-1; abundance: once; j_gene: TRBJ2-4; CDR3nt: TGTGCCAGCAGTGAAGCAGGGGGACGGAACATTCAGTACTTC; CDR3aa: CASSEAGGRNIQYF